The 14 T cell receptor beta chains presented below share a single source sample, sequenced in a study of early T cells in non-severe SARS-CoV-2 infection (dated by TCRdb to the early 2020s). Preparation of the library involved 5' RACE. This sample was sequenced with a NextSeq 500. TCRdb reworked the public reads: Q25 trimming with fastp, MiXCR clone assembly, productive beta chains retained. Entries that share a CDR3 protein sequence are merged under the most common genes and DNA. The sample contains 65,000 to 95,000 distinct CDR3 sequences, about 5% of them found a single time. The leading ten clones occupy 6.5% to 8% of the sample. The specimen comprised whole blood, sampled at baseline. The receptors here all came from an adult who was a healthcare worker with PCR-confirmed SARS-CoV-2 infection or an uninfected control (not recorded which).

This chain connects TRBV21-1 to TRBJ2-5; TRBD1 reflects the table's D call only, with no check against the DNA. TRBV21-1 is a pseudogene. This CDR3 has 22 residues. CDR3 nucleotide sequence: TGTGCCAGCAGCCTTGTGGGACAGGAGAGTAGGGTCACCGGGACAGACGAAGAGACCCAGTACTTC. Translated, it gives CASSLVGQESRVTGTDEETQYF.

In its sample, this clonotype was seen many times. The chain couples TRBV29-1 to TRBJ2-7; 7 nucleotides match TRBD1. CDR3 length: 16 residues. Trimming took 0 bases from V and 5 from J; bases not matched to a gene: 13. Germline CDR1 SQVTM, CDR2 ANQGSEA. The CDR3 sequence is CSVEDWGDRDRDEQYF. The CDR3 DNA is TGCAGCGTTGAAGATTGGGGAGACAGGGATCGGGACGAGCAGTACTTC.

This clonotype was seen ten or more times. The V gene is TRBV7-2, the J gene TRBJ2-3, with 11 positions matching TRBD2. Germline V lookup: CDR1 SGHTA, CDR2 FQGNSA. This CDR3 contains 16 residues. Trimming removed 5 bases from V and 6 bases from J; junction bases left unmatched: 10. CDR3 coding DNA: TGTGCCAGCAGCACTCATAGCGGGAGGGCCCACGATACGCAGTATTTT. Its protein is CASSTHSGRAHDTQYF.

This clonotype has a count of ten or more. The J gene is TRBJ2-1, the V gene TRBV28; D is unclear. V lost 5 bases, J lost 5 bases, and 16 bases lay in between. Germline V gene sequence: CDR1 MDHEN, CDR2 SYDVKM. This CDR3 is built from 15 residues. The DNA of the CDR3 is TGTGCCAGCAGTAAAAGGGTATACCCCGACAATGAGCAGTTCTTC. Amino acid sequence: CASSKRVYPDNEQFF.

The table lists this clonotype with a few counts. The chain couples TRBV3-1 to TRBJ2-6; no definite D call. Germline lookup yields CDR1 LGHDT and CDR2 YNNKEL (reference sequence). Deletions cut 0 bases from V and 1 base from J, with 4 bases between. This CDR3 is 15 amino acids long. CDR3 bases: TGTGCCAGCAGCCAAGATTGGTCTGGGGCCAACGTCCTGACTTTC. The encoded protein is CASSQDWSGANVLTF.

V and J are TRBV6-2 or TRBV6-3 and TRBJ1-1; D gene ambiguous. Germline V gene data show CDR1 as MNHEY and CDR2 as SVGEGT. This CDR3 has 13 amino acids. Trimming left V 2 bases short and J 3 bases short, with 7 bases between. CDR3 bases: TGTGCCAGCAGTTACACCCGAGACACTGAAGCTTTCTTT. This gives the protein CASSYTRDTEAFF.

This clonotype has a count of ten or more. This chain connects TRBV19 to TRBJ1-4; D is undetermined. The CDR3 contains 10 residues. Germline CDR1 is LNHDA and CDR2 is SQIVND (reference sequence). Between the trimmed V and J ends, which lost 10 bases and 7 bases, there was a span of 7 bases. CDR3 residues: CATKFEKLFF. CDR3 nucleotide sequence: TGTGCCACCAAGTTTGAAAAACTGTTTTTT.

V gene TRBV6-5 combines with J gene TRBJ2-1; D remains unclear. Trimming took off 5 bases at V and 4 bases at J, with 15 bases between the two ends. This CDR3 comprises 15 residues. CDR1 and CDR2 from the germline V gene are MNHEY and SVGAGI. CDR3 coding DNA: TGTGCCAGCAGTATGGACGGAGTTTCATACAATGAGCAGTTCTTC. Protein: CASSMDGVSYNEQFF.

This clonotype has ten or more counts. This chain uses TRBV5-6 with TRBJ2-7; 7 nucleotides match TRBD2. The CDR3 totals 16 residues. The germline gives CDR1 SGHDT, CDR2 YYEEEE. The ends lost 4 bases at V and 4 bases at J; junction bases unmatched: 14. CDR3 coding DNA: TGTGCCAGCAGCACCACCCTAGCGGAAACTTCTTACGAGCAGTACTTC. Translated, it gives CASSTTLAETSYEQYF.

This clonotype was counted ten times or more. V usage is TRBV28 and J usage is TRBJ1-6; 7 positions agree with TRBD1. Germline V gene data show CDR1 as MDHEN and CDR2 as SYDVKM. The CDR3 spans 14 residues. With V trimmed by 4 bases and J by 11 bases, 8 bases remained unmatched. CDR3 loop: CASSSTGSGPPLHF. As DNA, the CDR3 is TGTGCCAGCAGTTCGACAGGGTCCGGACCACCCCTCCACTTT.

Ten or more counts support this clonotype. The gene calls are TRBV12-3 or TRBV12-4 and TRBJ1-1; D not certain. This CDR3 contains 12 residues. Trimming cost V 6 bases and J 4 bases, with 9 bases left between them. The CDR3 bases are TGTGCCAGCAGACTATGGGCCACTGAAGCTTTCTTT. Amino acids: CASRLWATEAFF.

This clonotype has a count of ten or more. This rearrangement joins TRBV19 to TRBJ2-2; no clear D. Germline assignment: CDR1 LNHDA and CDR2 SQIVND (reference sequence). The germline V and J ends were trimmed by 3 bases and 0 bases, with 8 bases remaining between them. The CDR3 is 15 residues long. DNA of the CDR3: TGTGCCAGTAGTATTGTACGAGCGAACACCGGGGAGCTGTTTTTT. As protein: CASSIVRANTGELFF.

The sample holds many counts of this clonotype. This chain uses TRBV18 with TRBJ1-5, with 8 bases identical to TRBD1. There are 13 residues in the CDR3. V was clipped by 11 bases and J by 4 bases; unmatched bases: 7. The germline gives CDR1 KGHSH, CDR2 LQKENI. CDR3 region: CASAGGRNQPQHF. CDR3 nucleotides: TGTGCCTCGGCAGGGGGCAGGAATCAGCCCCAGCATTTT.

This clonotype was seen at least ten times. The chain recombines TRBV30 with TRBJ1-1; 9 bases fit TRBD1. V was clipped by 2 bases and J by 3 bases; unmatched bases: 16. Germline CDR1 and CDR2: GTSNPN and SVGIG (reference sequence). There are 18 residues in the CDR3. The CDR3 nucleotides read TGTGCCTGGAGTCGCTTGTATGGGACAGGGAGGGTCGACACTGAAGCTTTCTTT. Protein product: CAWSRLYGTGRVDTEAFF.